This T cell receptor (beta chain) was identified during a study of blood T cell repertoires in COVID-19. V was cut by 4 bases and J by 4 bases, with 13 bases left in between. The CDR3 totals 14 residues. Germline V gene lookup returns CDR1 LGHNA and CDR2 YSLEER. Measured with immunoSEQ multiplex PCR; TCRdb has only the in-frame clones, and not every one. This table has approximately 300,000 clones, approximately 81% appearing once. The source material was PBMCs or T cells enriched from blood (not recorded which). This TCR was recovered from a woman aged 30 to 39 who had been exposed to COVID-19. The gene calls are TRBV4-3 and TRBJ1-2; tentative D call: TRBD1 (5 bases). CDR3 in DNA: TGCGCCAGCAGCCCTTATCGGGGGTCCTATGGCTACACCTTC. Residues: CASSPYRGSYGYTF.